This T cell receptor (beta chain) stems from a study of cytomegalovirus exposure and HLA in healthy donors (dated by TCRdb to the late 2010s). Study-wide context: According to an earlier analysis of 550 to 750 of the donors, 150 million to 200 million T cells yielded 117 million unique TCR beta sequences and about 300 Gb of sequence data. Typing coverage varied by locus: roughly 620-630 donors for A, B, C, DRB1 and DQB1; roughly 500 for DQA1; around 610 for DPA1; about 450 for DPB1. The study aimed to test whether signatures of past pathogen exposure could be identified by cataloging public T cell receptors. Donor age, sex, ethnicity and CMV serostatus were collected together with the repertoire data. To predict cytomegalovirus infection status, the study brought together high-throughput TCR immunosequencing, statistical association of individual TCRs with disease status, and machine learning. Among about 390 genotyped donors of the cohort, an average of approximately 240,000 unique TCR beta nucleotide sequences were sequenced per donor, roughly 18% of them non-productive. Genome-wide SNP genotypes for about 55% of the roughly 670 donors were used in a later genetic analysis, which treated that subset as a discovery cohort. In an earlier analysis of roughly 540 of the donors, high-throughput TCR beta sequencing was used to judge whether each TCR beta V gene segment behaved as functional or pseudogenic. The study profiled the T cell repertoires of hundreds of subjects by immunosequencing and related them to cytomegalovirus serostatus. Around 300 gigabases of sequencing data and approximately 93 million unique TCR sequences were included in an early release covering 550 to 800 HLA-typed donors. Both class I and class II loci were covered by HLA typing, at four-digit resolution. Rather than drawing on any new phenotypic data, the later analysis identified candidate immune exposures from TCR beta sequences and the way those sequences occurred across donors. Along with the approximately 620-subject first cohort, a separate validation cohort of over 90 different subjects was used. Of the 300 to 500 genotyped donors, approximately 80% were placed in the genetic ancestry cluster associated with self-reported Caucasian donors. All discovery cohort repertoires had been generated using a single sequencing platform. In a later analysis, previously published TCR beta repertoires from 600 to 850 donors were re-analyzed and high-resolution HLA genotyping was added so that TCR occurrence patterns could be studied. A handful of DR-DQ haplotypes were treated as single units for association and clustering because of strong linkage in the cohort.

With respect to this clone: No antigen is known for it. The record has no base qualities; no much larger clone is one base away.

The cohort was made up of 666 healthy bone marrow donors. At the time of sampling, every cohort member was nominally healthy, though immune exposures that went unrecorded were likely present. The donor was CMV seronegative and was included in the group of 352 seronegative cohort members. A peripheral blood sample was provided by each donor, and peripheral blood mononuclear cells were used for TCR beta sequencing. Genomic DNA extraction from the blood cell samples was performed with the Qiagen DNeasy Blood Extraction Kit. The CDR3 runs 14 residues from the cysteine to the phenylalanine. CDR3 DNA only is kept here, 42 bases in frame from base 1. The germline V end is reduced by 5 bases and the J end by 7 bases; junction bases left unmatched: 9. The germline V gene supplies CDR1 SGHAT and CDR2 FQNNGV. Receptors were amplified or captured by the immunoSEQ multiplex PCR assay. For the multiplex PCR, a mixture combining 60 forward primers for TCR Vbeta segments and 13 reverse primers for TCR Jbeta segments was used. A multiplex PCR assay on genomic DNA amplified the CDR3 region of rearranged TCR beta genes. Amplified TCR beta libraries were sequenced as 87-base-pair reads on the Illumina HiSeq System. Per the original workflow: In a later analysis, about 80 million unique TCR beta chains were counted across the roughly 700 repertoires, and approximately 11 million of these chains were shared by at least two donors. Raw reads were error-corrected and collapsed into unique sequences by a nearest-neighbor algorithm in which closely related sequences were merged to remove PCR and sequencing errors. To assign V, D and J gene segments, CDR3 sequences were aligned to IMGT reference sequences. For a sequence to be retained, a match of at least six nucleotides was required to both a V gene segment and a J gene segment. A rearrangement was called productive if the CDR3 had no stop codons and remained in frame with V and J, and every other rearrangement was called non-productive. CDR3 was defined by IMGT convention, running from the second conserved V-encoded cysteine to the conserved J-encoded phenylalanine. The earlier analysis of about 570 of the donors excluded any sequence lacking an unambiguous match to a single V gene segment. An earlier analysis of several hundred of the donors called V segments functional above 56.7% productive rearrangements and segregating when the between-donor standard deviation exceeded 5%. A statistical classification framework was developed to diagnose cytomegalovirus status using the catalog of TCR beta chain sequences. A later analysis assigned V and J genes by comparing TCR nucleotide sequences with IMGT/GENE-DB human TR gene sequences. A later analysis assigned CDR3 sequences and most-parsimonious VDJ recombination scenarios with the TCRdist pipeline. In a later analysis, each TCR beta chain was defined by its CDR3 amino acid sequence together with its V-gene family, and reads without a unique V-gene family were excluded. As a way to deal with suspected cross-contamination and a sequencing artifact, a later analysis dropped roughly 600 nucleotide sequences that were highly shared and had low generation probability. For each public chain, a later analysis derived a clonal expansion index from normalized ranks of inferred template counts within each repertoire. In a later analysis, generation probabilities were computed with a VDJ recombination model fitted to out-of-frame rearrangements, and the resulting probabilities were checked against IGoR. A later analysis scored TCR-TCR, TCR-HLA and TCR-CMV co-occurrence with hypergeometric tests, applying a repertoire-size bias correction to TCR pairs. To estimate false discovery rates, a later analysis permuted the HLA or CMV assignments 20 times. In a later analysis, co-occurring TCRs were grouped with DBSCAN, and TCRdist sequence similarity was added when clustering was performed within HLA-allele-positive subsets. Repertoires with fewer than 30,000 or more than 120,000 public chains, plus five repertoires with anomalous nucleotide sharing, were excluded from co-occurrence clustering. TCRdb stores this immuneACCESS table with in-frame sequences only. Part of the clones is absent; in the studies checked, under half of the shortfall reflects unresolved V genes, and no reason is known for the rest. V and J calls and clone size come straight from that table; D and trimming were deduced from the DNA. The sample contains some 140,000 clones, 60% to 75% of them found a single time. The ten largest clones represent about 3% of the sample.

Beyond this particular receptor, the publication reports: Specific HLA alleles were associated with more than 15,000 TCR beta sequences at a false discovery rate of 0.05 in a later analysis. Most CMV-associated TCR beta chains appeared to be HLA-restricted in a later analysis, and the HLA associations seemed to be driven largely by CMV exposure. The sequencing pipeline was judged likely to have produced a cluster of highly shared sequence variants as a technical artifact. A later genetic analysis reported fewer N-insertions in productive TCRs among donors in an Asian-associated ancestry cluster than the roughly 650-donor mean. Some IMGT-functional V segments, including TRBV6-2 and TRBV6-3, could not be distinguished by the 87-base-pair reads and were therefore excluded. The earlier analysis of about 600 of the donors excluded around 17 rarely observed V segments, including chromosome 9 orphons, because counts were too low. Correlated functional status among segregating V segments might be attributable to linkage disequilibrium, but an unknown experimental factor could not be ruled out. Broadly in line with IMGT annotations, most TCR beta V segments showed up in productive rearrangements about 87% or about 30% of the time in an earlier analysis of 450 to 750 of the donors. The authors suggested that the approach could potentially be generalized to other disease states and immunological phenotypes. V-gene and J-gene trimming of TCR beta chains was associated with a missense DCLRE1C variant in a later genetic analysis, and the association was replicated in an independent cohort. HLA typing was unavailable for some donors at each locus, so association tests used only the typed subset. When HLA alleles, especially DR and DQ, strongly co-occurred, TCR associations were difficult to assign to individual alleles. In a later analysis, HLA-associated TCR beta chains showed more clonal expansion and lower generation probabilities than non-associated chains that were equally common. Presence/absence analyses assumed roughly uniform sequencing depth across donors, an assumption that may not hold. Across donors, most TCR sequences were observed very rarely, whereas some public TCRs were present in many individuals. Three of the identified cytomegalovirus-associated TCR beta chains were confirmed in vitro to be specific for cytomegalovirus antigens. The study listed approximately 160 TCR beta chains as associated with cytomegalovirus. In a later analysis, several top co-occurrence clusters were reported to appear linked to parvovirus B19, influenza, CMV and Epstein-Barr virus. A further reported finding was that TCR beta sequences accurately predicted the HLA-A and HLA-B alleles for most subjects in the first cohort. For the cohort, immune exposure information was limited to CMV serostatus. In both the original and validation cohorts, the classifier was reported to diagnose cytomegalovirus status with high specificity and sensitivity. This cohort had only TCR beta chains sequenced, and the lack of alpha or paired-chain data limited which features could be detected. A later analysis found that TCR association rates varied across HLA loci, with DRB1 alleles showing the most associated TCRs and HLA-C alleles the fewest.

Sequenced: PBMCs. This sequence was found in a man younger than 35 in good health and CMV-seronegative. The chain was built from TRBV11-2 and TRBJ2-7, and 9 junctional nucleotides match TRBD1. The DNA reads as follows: TGTGCCAGCAGCCTACAGGGGGCAAGGGAAGAGCAGTACTTC. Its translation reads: CASSLQGAREEQYF.